This TCR beta chain was recovered during a study of identifying expanded T cells in peripheral blood. Comment on this clone: Its antigen remains unknown.

Profiling relied on immunoSEQ multiplex PCR, and the TCRdb table lists in-frame clones only, not all of them. This sample carries approximately 100,000 clones, about 87% of them seen once, and the ten largest clones take just under 8.5%. Collection occurred without any documented infections or immune events in donors. The CDR3 is made up of 14 amino acids. The germline CDR1 and CDR2 sequences are SGHNT and YENEEA. The ends were cut back, 5 bases at V and 4 bases at J, with 11 bases in the middle. Study-wide points: Over about two and four weeks, about 17 and 20 clones changed, versus 1.2 between replicates. Roughly 2-week clone count variance significantly increased as total template count grew.

This TCR came from a person aged 18 to 75 in good health. Sequencing was performed on blood. V gene TRBV11-3 combines with J gene TRBJ2-2; D is uncertain. The CDR3 sequence: CASSPYVGTGELFF. For the CDR3, the DNA is TGTGCCAGCAGCCCCTATGTCGGCACCGGGGAGCTGTTTTTT.